The clone carrying this T cell receptor (beta chain) has only a few counts. This specimen comes from a study of blood T cell repertoires in COVID-19. Overall study context: Sites in the United States, Italy and Spain provided acute and convalescent COVID-19 samples. T cells, B-cell-depleted T cells, or PBMCs provided the cDNA or gDNA that served as material.

In the authors' methods: Amplification with reference gene primers provided the estimates of nucleated cell counts. TCRdb keeps only in-frame clones here, not all; method: immunoSEQ multiplex PCR. V and J calls and clone size follow that table, whereas D and trimming were derived from the DNA. Here the sample spans approximately 98,000 clones, just over 70% being singletons. Input material: peripheral blood. This clonotype was obtained from a woman between 35 and 50 years old with acute or convalescent COVID-19.

The CDR3 protein is CASSSQVGYNEQFF. The CDR3 DNA sequence: TGCGCCAGCAGCTCTCAGGTGGGCTACAATGAGCAGTTCTTC. The chain has TRBV5-1 and TRBJ2-1; D not resolved. CDR1 and CDR2 (germline): SGHRS, YFSETQ. V was shortened by 3 bases and J by 3 bases, with 10 bases between the two germline ends. This CDR3 is built from 14 residues. The complete variable domain, with remaining parts taken from reference TRBV5-1 and TRBJ2-1, reads KAGVTQTPRYLIKTRGQQVTLSCSPISGHRSVSWYQQTPGQGLQFLFEYFSETQRNKGNFPGRFSGRQFSNSRSEMNVSTLELGDSALYLCASSSQVGYNEQFFGPGTRLTVL.